The rows below give T cell receptor beta chains drawn from one sample of a study of T cell responses to AZD1222 COVID-19 vaccine. TCRdb's copy holds only in-frame clones and misses some; the assay was immunoSEQ multiplex PCR. The repertoire holds about 130,000 clones, with about 89% as singletons. The specimen was peripheral blood, collected on day 0 of AZD1222 vaccination. The receptors here all came from an adult in good health. CDR3s include the opening cysteine and the closing phenylalanine or tryptophan. D genes are given only for firm matches. Expanded clones are given a class, and other clones once, few, many or no size at all.

TRBJ1-1 TRBV14 TRBD1 NA CASSPSQGGWTEAFF TGTGCCAGCAGCCCTTCGCAGGGGGGCTGGACCGAAGCTTTCTTT
TRBJ1-1 TRBV3-1/TRBV3-2 NA NA CASSQGGFVRSNEAFF TGTGCCAGCAGCCAAGGCGGGTTTGTGAGATCCAATGAAGCTTTCTTT
TRBJ2-7 TRBV4-2 NA NA CASSQDYVSYEQYF TGTGCCAGCAGCCAAGACTACGTCTCCTACGAGCAGTACTTC
TRBJ1-1 TRBV7-8 NA NA CASSKSLNRAGNTEAFF TGTGCCAGCAGCAAGTCACTGAACAGGGCTGGGAACACTGAAGCTTTCTTT
TRBJ2-1 TRBV30 NA NA CACNGQNNEQFF TGTGCCTGTAACGGACAGAACAATGAGCAGTTCTTC
TRBJ2-5 TRBV27 NA NA CASSFQGTGGTQYF TGTGCCAGCAGTTTTCAGGGAACGGGTGGGACCCAGTACTTC
TRBJ1-1 TRBV6-1 NA NA CASSELRAAGVETEAFF TGTGCCAGCAGTGAATTAAGAGCAGCAGGGGTGGAGACTGAAGCTTTCTTT
TRBJ2-1 TRBV9 TRBD2 NA CASSVVGTSGGAKRNEQFF TGTGCCAGCAGCGTAGTAGGGACTAGCGGGGGGGCTAAGCGGAATGAGCAGTTCTTC
TRBJ1-1 TRBV2 NA NA CASSVGLNTEAFF TGTGCCAGCAGTGTAGGGTTGAACACTGAAGCTTTCTTT
TRBJ1-2 TRBV2 NA NA CASSAGAGYGYTF TGTGCCAGCAGTGCGGGGGCAGGGTATGGCTACACCTTC
TRBJ2-7 TRBV30 NA NA CAWSRPSPDYEQYF TGTGCCTGGAGTCGCCCTAGCCCCGACTACGAGCAGTACTTC
TRBJ1-3 TRBV6-5 NA NA CASTWGSGNTIYF TGTGCCAGCACCTGGGGTTCCGGAAACACCATATATTTT
TRBJ2-1 TRBV27 NA NA CASRDYSYNEQFF TGTGCCAGCAGGGACTACAGTTACAATGAGCAGTTCTTC
TRBJ1-3 TRBV25-1 TRBD1 NA CASAGQAGNTIYF TGTGCCAGTGCGGGACAGGCCGGAAACACCATATATTTT
TRBJ2-1 TRBV6-1 TRBD2 NA CASSANSAGGPYYNEQFF TGTGCCAGCAGTGCAAACTCGGCGGGGGGCCCTTACTACAATGAGCAGTTCTTC
TRBJ2-5 TRBV2 NA NA CASTAEQRETQYF TGTGCCAGCACCGCTGAGCAAAGGGAGACCCAGTACTTC
TRBJ2-5 TRBV19 NA NA CASSRKEEVWETQYF TGTGCCAGTAGTAGGAAAGAAGAGGTTTGGGAGACCCAGTACTTC
TRBJ2-1 TRBV11-2 NA NA CASSFSSSEQFF TGTGCCAGCAGCTTTAGCTCCAGCGAGCAGTTCTTC
TRBJ1-6 TRBV7-9 NA NA CASSFPRENSPLHF TGTGCCAGCAGCTTTCCCAGGGAAAATTCACCCCTCCACTTT
TRBJ1-5 TRBV6-5 TRBD1 NA CARNIYRGQGQPQHF TGTGCCAGAAATATTTACAGGGGGCAAGGACAGCCCCAGCATTTT
TRBJ1-6 TRBV6-6 TRBD1 once CASNFNRDRPSPLHF TGTGCCAGCAATTTTAATCGGGACAGACCTTCACCCCTCCACTTT
TRBJ1-3 TRBV2 NA once CASSFRSSGNTIYF TGTGCCAGCAGTTTCCGGAGCTCTGGAAACACCATATATTTT
TRBJ1-1 TRBV29-1 TRBD1 NA CSVGQGARTEAFF TGCAGCGTAGGACAGGGGGCTCGGACTGAAGCTTTCTTT
TRBJ2-1 TRBV2 TRBD2 NA CASSLAANEQFF TGTGCCAGCAGTCTAGCGGCAAATGAGCAGTTCTTC
TRBJ1-1 TRBV7-9 NA NA CASSLHVNTEAFF TGTGCCAGCAGCTTACATGTGAACACTGAAGCTTTCTTT
TRBJ2-7 TRBV2 TRBD2 NA CATTDSPGGEQYF TGTGCCACCACGGACTCTCCGGGGGGCGAGCAGTACTTC
TRBJ1-2 TRBV6-1 NA NA CASSEAARVHGYTF TGTGCCAGCAGTGAAGCCGCCAGGGTGCATGGCTACACCTTC
TRBJ1-2 TRBV7-2 TRBD1 once CASSFDGTGSGGYTF TGTGCCAGCAGCTTTGACGGGACAGGGAGTGGGGGCTACACCTTC
TRBJ1-3 TRBV10-2 NA NA CATRGLAADFSGNTIYF TGCGCCACCCGGGGTTTGGCCGCCGACTTCTCTGGAAACACCATATATTTT
TRBJ1-1 TRBV11-2 NA NA CASSEGHLEAFF TGTGCCAGCAGCGAGGGACACCTTGAAGCTTTCTTT
TRBJ1-6 TRBV10-3 NA NA CAIGGGNSPLHF TGTGCCATCGGGGGAGGAAATTCACCCCTCCACTTT
TRBJ2-1 TRBV5-1 NA NA CASSFTSRVNEQFF TGCGCCAGCAGCTTCACCAGTAGGGTCAATGAGCAGTTCTTC
TRBJ1-4 TRBV7-8 NA NA CATSSRTEVNEKLFF TGTGCCACTAGTAGTAGGACGGAAGTTAATGAAAAACTGTTTTTT
TRBJ1-6 TRBV4-1 NA once CASSQEAAANNSPLHF TGCGCCAGCAGCCAAGAAGCGGCAGCAAATAATTCACCCCTCCACTTT
TRBJ1-6 TRBV27 TRBD1 NA CASSVDRGFNSPLHF TGTGCCAGCAGTGTCGACAGGGGGTTTAATTCACCCCTCCACTTT
TRBJ1-4 TRBV6-1 NA NA CASREREGEKLFF TGTGCCAGCAGAGAGAGGGAAGGAGAAAAACTGTTTTTT
TRBJ1-3 TRBV4-3 NA NA CASSQDRDSGNTIYF TGCGCCAGCAGCCAGGACCGCGACTCTGGAAACACCATATATTTT
TRBJ2-5 TRBV30 NA NA CAWRPTVRETQYF TGTGCCTGGAGGCCGACTGTGAGGGAGACCCAGTACTTC
TRBJ2-2 TRBV2 TRBD1 few CATQGANTGELFF TGTGCCACCCAGGGGGCCAACACCGGGGAGCTGTTTTTT
TRBJ1-5 TRBV7-2 NA NA CASSLKTANQPQHF TGTGCCAGCAGCTTAAAAACAGCTAATCAGCCCCAGCATTTT
TRBJ2-5 TRBV30 NA NA CAWSFGARETQYF TGTGCCTGGAGTTTTGGGGCTAGAGAGACCCAGTACTTC
TRBJ2-1 TRBV19 TRBD1 NA CASLPTGVTSYNEQFF TGTGCCAGTCTCCCAACAGGGGTAACTTCCTACAATGAGCAGTTCTTC
TRBJ1-5 TRBV6-2/TRBV6-3 NA NA CASSSWSQPQHF TGTGCCAGCAGTTCCTGGAGCCAGCCCCAGCATTTT
TRBJ2-7 TRBV4-2 NA NA CASSQGSVDNEQYF TGTGCCAGCAGCCAAGGCAGCGTGGATAACGAGCAGTACTTC
TRBJ1-2 TRBV3-1/TRBV3-2 NA few CASSPTRWRNYGYTF TGTGCCAGCAGCCCAACCCGGTGGCGGAACTATGGCTACACCTTC